This T cell receptor (beta chain) is from a study of cytomegalovirus exposure and HLA in healthy donors. Details on this clone: Its target is unknown.

J lost 9 bases, V lost 0 bases, and 7 bases had no gene match. From germline, CDR1 is SGHRS and CDR2 YFSETQ. The CDR3 has 16 amino acids. The primer mix had 60 Vbeta and 13 Jbeta primers. Libraries were prepared by immunoSEQ multiplex PCR; TCRdb keeps only in-frame clonotypes and omits some of them. The sample shows roughly 100,000 clones, 75% to 85% of them seen only once. Notes on the study in general: What a later analysis showed was that several of the most significant clusters appeared linked to common viral pathogens. Information on immune exposure was restricted to one variable (CMV serostatus). Altogether, about 160 TCR beta chains were recorded as cytomegalovirus-associated.

The receptor was isolated from a male donor in good health and CMV-seropositive. Sequenced sample: PBMCs. The chain couples TRBV5-1 to TRBJ1-6; 9 positions match TRBD1. This chain's CDR3 is CASSLAGTGNVSPLHF. CDR3 sequence (DNA): TGCGCCAGCAGCTTGGCCGGGACAGGGAATGTTTCACCCCTCCACTTT.